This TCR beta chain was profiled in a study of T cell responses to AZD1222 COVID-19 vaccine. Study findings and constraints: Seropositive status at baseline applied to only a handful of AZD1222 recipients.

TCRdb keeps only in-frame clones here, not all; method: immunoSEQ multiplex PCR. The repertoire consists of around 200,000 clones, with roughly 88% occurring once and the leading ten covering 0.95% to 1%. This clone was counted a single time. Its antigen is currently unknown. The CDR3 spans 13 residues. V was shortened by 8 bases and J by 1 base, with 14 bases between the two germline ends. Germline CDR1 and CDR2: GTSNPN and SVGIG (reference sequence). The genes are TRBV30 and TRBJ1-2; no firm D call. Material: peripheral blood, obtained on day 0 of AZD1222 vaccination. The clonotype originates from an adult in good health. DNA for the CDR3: TGTGCCGACCTTGATTGGCGTAACTATGGCTACACCTTC. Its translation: CADLDWRNYGYTF.